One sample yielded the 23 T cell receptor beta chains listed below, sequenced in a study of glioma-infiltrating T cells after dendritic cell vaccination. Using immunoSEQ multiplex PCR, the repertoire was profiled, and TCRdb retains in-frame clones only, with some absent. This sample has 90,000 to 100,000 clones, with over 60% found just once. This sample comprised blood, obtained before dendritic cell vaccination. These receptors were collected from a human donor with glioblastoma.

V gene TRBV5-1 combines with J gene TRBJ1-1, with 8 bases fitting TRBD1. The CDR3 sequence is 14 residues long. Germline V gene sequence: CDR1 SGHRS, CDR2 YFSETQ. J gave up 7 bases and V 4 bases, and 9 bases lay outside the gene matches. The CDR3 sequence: CASSVTGGSLEAFF. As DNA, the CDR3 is TGCGCCAGCAGCGTAACAGGGGGATCCCTTGAAGCTTTCTTT.

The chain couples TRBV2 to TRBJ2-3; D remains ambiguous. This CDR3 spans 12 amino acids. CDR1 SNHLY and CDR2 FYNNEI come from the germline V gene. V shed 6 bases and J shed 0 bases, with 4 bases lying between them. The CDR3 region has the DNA TGTGCCAGCAGCCTCAGCACAGATACGCAGTATTTT. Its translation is CASSLSTDTQYF.

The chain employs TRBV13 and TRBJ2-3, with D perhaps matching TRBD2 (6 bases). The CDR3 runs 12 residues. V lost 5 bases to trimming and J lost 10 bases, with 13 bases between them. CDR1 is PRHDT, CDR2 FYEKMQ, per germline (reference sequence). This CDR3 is CASSPGTDAQYF. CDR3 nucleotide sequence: TGTGCCAGCAGCCCCGGGACTGACGCGCAGTATTTT.

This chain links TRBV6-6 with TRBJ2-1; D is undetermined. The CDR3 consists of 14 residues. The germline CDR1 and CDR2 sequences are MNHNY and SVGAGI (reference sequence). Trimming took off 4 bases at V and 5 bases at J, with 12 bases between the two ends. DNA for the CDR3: TGTGCCAGCAGTTCGGTAGTTGCACACAATGAGCAGTTCTTC. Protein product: CASSSVVAHNEQFF.

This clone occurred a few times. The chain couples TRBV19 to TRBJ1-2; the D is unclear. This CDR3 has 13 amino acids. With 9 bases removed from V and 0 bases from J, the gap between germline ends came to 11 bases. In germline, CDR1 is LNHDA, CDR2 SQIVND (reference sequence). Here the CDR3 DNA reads TGTGCCAGCACCCGAGGGTCTAACTATGGCTACACCTTC. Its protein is CASTRGSNYGYTF. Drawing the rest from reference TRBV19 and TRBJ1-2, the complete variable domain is DGGITQSPKYLFRKEGQNVTLSCEQNLNHDAMYWYRQDPGQGLRLIYYSQIVNDFQKGDIAEGYSVSREKKESFPLTVTSAQKNPTAFYLCASTRGSNYGYTFGSGTRLTVV.

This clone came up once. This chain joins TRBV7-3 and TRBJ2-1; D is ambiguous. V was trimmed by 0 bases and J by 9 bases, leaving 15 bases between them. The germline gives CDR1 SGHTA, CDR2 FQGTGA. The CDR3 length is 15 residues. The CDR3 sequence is CASSLTPSWATEQFF. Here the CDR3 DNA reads TGTGCCAGCAGCTTAACACCCTCATGGGCGACTGAGCAGTTCTTC.

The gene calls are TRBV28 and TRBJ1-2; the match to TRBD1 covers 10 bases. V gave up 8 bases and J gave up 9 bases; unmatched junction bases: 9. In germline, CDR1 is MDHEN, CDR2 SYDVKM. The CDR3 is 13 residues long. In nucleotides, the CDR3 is TGTGCCAGCCGACAGGGGGCCGAGGTTAGCTACACCTTC. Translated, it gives CASRQGAEVSYTF.

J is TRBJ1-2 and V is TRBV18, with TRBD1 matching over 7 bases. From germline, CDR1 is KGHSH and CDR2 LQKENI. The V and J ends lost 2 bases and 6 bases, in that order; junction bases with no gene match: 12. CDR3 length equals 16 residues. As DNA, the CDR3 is TGTGCCAGCTCACCAAGCTCTGACAGGGCTCAAGATGGCTACACCTTC. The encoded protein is CASSPSSDRAQDGYTF.

As DNA, the CDR3 is TGTGCCAGCAGCTTAGTCGGGACTTACTCCTACGAGCAGTACTTC. Its translation is CASSLVGTYSYEQYF. V and J are TRBV7-8 and TRBJ2-7, with D possibly being TRBD2 (6 bases). Per the germline V gene, CDR1 is SGHVS and CDR2 is FQNEAQ. This CDR3 comprises 15 residues. V lost 1 base to trimming and J lost 0 bases, with 10 bases between them.

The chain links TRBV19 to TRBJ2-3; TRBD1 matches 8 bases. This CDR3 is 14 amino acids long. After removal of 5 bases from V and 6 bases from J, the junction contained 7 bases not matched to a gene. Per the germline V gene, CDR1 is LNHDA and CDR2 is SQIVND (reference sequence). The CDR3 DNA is TGTGCCAGTAGTCCAGGGACAGGAGGGGATACGCAGTATTTT. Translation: CASSPGTGGDTQYF.

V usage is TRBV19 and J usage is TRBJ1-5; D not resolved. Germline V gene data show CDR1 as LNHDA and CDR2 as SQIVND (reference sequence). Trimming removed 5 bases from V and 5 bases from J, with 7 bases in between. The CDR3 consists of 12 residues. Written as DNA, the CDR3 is TGTGCCAGTAGTGTCAGGTATCAGCCCCAGCATTTT. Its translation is CASSVRYQPQHF.

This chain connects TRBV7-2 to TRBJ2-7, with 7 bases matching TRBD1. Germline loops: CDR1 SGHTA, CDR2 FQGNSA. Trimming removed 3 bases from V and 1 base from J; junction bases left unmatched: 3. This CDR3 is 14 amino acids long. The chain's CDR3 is CASSFGDRSYEQYF. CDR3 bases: TGTGCCAGCAGCTTTGGGGACAGATCCTACGAGCAGTACTTC.

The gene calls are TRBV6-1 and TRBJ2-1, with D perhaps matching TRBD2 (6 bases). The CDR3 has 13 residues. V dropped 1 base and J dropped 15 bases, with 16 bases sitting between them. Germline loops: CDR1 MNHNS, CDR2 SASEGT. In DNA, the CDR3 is TGTGCCAGCAGTGAAGGAGGAGGGAGCGCTAGGTTCTTC. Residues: CASSEGGGSARFF.

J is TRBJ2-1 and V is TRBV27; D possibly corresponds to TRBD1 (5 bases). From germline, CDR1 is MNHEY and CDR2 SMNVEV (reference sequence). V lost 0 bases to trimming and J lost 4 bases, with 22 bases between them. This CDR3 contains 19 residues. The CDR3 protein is CASSLSGKDILKLYNEQFF. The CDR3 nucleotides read TGTGCCAGCAGTTTATCGGGGAAGGACATCTTGAAACTTTACAATGAGCAGTTCTTC.

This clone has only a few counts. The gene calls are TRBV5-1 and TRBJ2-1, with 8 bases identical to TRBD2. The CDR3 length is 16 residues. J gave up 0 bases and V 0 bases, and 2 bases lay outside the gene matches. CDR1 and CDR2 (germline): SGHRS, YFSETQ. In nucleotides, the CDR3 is TGCGCCAGCAGCTTGGGTGGGACTAGCTCCTACAATGAGCAGTTCTTC. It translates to CASSLGGTSSYNEQFF. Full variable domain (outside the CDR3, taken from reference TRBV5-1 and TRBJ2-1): KAGVTQTPRYLIKTRGQQVTLSCSPISGHRSVSWYQQTPGQGLQFLFEYFSETQRNKGNFPGRFSGRQFSNSRSEMNVSTLELGDSALYLCASSLGGTSSYNEQFFGPGTRLTVL.

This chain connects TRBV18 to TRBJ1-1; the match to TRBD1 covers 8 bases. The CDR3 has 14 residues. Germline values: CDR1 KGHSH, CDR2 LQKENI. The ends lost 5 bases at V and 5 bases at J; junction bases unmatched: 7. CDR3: CASSEGQGRTEAFF. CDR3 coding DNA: TGTGCCAGCTCAGAAGGACAGGGAAGGACTGAAGCTTTCTTT.

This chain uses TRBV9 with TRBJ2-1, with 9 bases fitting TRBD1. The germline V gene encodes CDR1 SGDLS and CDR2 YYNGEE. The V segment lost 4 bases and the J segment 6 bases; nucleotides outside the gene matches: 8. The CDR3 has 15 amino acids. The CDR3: CASSPRLDRGNEQFF. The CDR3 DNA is TGTGCCAGCAGCCCCCGATTGGACAGGGGCAATGAGCAGTTCTTC.

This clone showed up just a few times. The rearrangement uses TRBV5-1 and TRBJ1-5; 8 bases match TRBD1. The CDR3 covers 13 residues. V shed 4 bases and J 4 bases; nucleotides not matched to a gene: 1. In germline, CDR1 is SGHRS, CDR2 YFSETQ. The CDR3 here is CASSRTGNQPQHF. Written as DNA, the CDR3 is TGCGCCAGCAGCCGGACAGGGAATCAGCCCCAGCATTTT.

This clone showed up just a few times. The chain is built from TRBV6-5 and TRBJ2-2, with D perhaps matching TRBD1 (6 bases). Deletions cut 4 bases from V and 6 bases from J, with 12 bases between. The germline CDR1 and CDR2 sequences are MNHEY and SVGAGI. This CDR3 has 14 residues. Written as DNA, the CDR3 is TGTGCCAGCAGTTCACAGGGTGGGGCCGGGGAGCTGTTTTTT. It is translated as CASSSQGGAGELFF.

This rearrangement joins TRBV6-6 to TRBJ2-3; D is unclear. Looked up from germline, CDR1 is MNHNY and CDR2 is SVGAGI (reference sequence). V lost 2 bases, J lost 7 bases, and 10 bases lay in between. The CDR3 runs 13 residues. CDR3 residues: CASSYTLGNTQYF. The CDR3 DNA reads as TGTGCCAGCAGTTACACCCTAGGAAATACGCAGTATTTT.

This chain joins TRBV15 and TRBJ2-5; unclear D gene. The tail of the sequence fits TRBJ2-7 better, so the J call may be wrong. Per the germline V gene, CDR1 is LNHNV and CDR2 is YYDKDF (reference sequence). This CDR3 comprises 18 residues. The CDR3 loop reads CATSRVVRGEVKSYEQYF. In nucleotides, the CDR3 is TGTGCCACCAGCAGAGTAGTTCGTGGCGAGGTAAAGTCCTACGAGCAGTACTTC.

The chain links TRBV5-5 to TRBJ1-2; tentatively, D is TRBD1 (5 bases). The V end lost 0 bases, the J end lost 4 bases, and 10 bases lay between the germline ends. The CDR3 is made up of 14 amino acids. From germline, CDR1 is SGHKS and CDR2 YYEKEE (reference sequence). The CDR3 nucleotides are TGTGCCAGCAGCTTGGGTTCAGGGCCCTATGGCTACACCTTC. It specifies CASSLGSGPYGYTF.

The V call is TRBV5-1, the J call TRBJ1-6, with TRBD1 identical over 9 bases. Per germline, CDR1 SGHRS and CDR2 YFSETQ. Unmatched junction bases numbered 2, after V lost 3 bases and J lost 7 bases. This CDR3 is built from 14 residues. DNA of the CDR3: TGCGCCAGCAGCTGGGGACAGGGAAATTCACCCCTCCACTTT. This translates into CASSWGQGNSPLHF.